This is a list of T cell receptor beta chains from one sample in a study of spatial heterogeneity in lung cancer. TCRdb used MiXCR to reprocess the 5' RACE reads, holding one entry per CDR3 protein. The sample comprises 45,000 or so distinct CDR3 sequences, about 12% of which are singletons, and around 42% rests with the top ten. Specimen: PBMCs, collected at surgery. The receptors shown here come from a female donor with early-stage non-small cell lung cancer. CDR3s include the opening cysteine and the closing phenylalanine or tryptophan. The D gene is left open where the match is weak. Expanded clones get a size class; other rows say once, few or many, or leave the size out.

>TRBJ2-1|TRBV4-1|NA|NA
CASSQERVSYNEQFF
TGCGCCAGCAGCCAAGAAAGGGTGTCCTACAATGAGCAGTTCTTC
>TRBJ2-3|TRBV24-1|few|TRBD2
CATSDASGHTDTQYF
TGTGCCACCAGTGATGCTAGCGGCCACACAGATACGCAGTATTTT
>TRBJ2-7|TRBV14|many|NA
CASSQVGGKQYF
TGTGCCAGCAGCCAAGTCGGAGGAAAGCAGTACTTC
>TRBJ2-3|TRBV6-2/TRBV6-3|few|NA
CASSYYPADTQYF
TGTGCCAGCAGTTACTACCCCGCGGATACGCAGTATTTT
>TRBJ1-2|TRBV6-5|NA|TRBD1
CASSYGSGGVYGYTF
TGTGCCAGCAGTTACGGGTCAGGGGGTGTCTATGGCTACACCTTC
>TRBJ2-7|TRBV7-2|NA|NA
CASSPGLGFYEQYF
TGTGCCAGCAGCCCTGGCCTTGGGTTCTACGAGCAGTACTTC
>TRBJ2-5|TRBV19|NA|TRBD2
CASRRTRGGQETQYF
TGTGCCAGTAGGCGCACCCGCGGGGGCCAAGAGACCCAGTACTTC
>TRBJ1-4|TRBV3-1|NA|NA
CASSQAGATTNEKLFF
TGTGCCAGCAGCCAGGCGGGCGCGACTACTAATGAAAAACTGTTTTTT
>TRBJ2-1|TRBV19|NA|TRBD1
CATAGTGGLSYNEQFF
TGTGCCACTGCCGGGACAGGGGGCCTATCCTACAATGAGCAGTTCTTC
>TRBJ2-4|TRBV28|NA|NA
CDSSRHGGSKNIQYF
TGTGACAGCAGTAGACATGGGGGGAGCAAAAACATTCAGTACTTC
>TRBJ1-1|TRBV14|few|NA
CASSQVGGTEAFF
TGTGCCAGCAGCCAAGTTGGGGGCACTGAAGCTTTCTTT
>TRBJ1-1|TRBV6-5|NA|TRBD1
CASSTRDRGLAEAFF
TGTGCCAGCAGCACCCGGGACAGGGGGCTGGCTGAAGCTTTCTTT
>TRBJ2-3|TRBV3-1|NA|TRBD2
CASSHASGGASDTQYF
TGTGCCAGCAGCCACGCTAGCGGGGGGGCTTCCGATACGCAGTATTTT
>TRBJ1-1|TRBV5-1|NA|NA
CASSLSSRMNTEAFF
TGCGCCAGCAGCTTGTCCTCGCGGATGAACACTGAAGCTTTCTTT
>TRBJ1-5|TRBV19|NA|NA
CASSFREGGNQPQHF
TGTGCCAGTAGTTTTAGGGAAGGCGGCAATCAGCCCCAGCATTTT
>TRBJ1-5|TRBV20-1|many|NA
CSARDSTGTNQPQHF
TGCAGTGCTAGAGATTCTACAGGTACCAATCAGCCCCAGCATTTT
>TRBJ2-2|TRBV11-2|NA|NA
CASSFYTGELFF
TGTGCCAGCAGCTTTTACACCGGGGAGCTGTTTTTT
>TRBJ2-1|TRBV12-3/TRBV12-4|few|NA
CASSTVRLGSGNEQFF
TGTGCCAGCAGCACGGTTAGGTTGGGATCCGGCAATGAGCAGTTCTTC
>TRBJ1-6|TRBV12-3/TRBV12-4|many|NA
CASSLVRDNSPLHF
TGTGCCAGCAGTTTAGTCAGAGATAATTCACCCCTCCACTTT
>TRBJ1-5|TRBV12-2|few|NA
CASRSVVQGRNQPQHF
TGTGCAAGTCGCTCGGTGGTACAGGGCCGCAATCAGCCCCAGCATTTT
>TRBJ1-3|TRBV21-1|NA|NA
CASSTQMRGSVTELNTIYF
TGTGCCAGCAGCACGCAAATGCGGGGGTCAGTGACAGAATTAAACACCATATATTTT
>TRBJ1-1|TRBV6-1|many|TRBD1
CASSTTGDTEAFF
TGTGCCAGCAGTACTACAGGGGACACTGAAGCTTTCTTT
>TRBJ1-1|TRBV20-1|many|NA
CSAGGVMNTEAFF
TGCAGTGCTGGTGGGGTCATGAACACTGAAGCTTTCTTT
>TRBJ1-4|TRBV11-2|few|TRBD1
CASSLGTGKEKLFF
TGTGCCAGCAGCCTAGGGACAGGGAAGGAAAAACTGTTTTTT
>TRBJ2-5|TRBV19|many|NA
CASSITEYQETQYF
TGTGCCAGTAGCATAACAGAGTACCAAGAGACCCAGTACTTC
>TRBJ2-7|TRBV30|NA|NA
CAWSRRFEQYF
TGTGCCTGGAGTCGAAGGTTTGAGCAGTACTTC
>TRBJ2-3|TRBV7-6|few|TRBD2
CASSRLAGVDTQYF
TGTGCCAGCAGCCGACTAGCGGGGGTGGATACGCAGTATTTT
>TRBJ2-1|TRBV20-1|many|NA
CSARVGEQFF
TGCAGTGCTAGAGTGGGTGAGCAGTTCTTC
>TRBJ2-3|TRBV3-1|many|NA
CASSPTSTSTDTQYF
TGTGCCAGCAGCCCCACTAGCACTAGCACAGATACGCAGTATTTT
>TRBJ1-4|TRBV28|once|NA
CASSLMAPMGSNEKLFF
TGTGCCAGCAGTTTAATGGCCCCAATGGGGAGTAATGAAAAACTGTTTTTT
>TRBJ2-2|TRBV7-9|many|NA
CASSLVAGKNTGELFF
TGTGCCAGCAGCTTAGTGGCAGGGAAGAACACCGGGGAGCTGTTTTTT
>TRBJ1-6|TRBV5-1|few|TRBD1
CASSLTGQGNNSPLHF
TGCGCCAGCAGCTTAACGGGACAGGGAAATAATTCACCCCTCCACTTT
>TRBJ1-6|TRBV2|NA|TRBD1
CASQGAYNSPLHF
TGTGCCAGCCAGGGGGCCTATAATTCACCCCTCCACTTT
>TRBJ1-4|TRBV11-2|few|NA
CASSLEWARGEKLFF
TGTGCCAGCAGCTTAGAATGGGCGCGCGGTGAAAAACTGTTTTTT
>TRBJ2-1|TRBV20-1|NA|NA
CSAKSPAGARNEQFF
TGCAGTGCTAAGAGTCCGGCGGGGGCCCGAAATGAGCAGTTCTTC
>TRBJ2-1|TRBV20-1|NA|NA
CSARDPKMRGGTYNEQFF
TGCAGTGCTAGAGACCCCAAGATGAGAGGGGGTACCTACAATGAGCAGTTCTTC
>TRBJ2-3|TRBV20-1|few|NA
CSARDQVFADTQYF
TGCAGTGCTAGAGATCAAGTCTTCGCAGATACGCAGTATTTT
>TRBJ1-1|TRBV18|few|TRBD1
CASSPGTGTVAEAFF
TGTGCCAGCTCACCAGGGACAGGGACGGTTGCTGAAGCTTTCTTT
>TRBJ1-1|TRBV27|few|NA
CASSLSAGPPAFF
TGTGCCAGCAGTTTAAGCGCGGGTCCGCCGGCTTTCTTT
>TRBJ1-1|TRBV10-3|NA|NA
CAISEQSQDTEAFF
TGTGCCATCAGTGAGCAGAGTCAGGACACTGAAGCTTTCTTT
>TRBJ1-1|TRBV4-2|few|NA
CASSQVTTNTEAFF
TGTGCCAGCAGCCAAGTAACCACCAACACTGAAGCTTTCTTT
>TRBJ2-7|TRBV6-2/TRBV6-3|few|TRBD2
CASSESGGWYEQYF
TGTGCCAGCAGTGAATCGGGAGGGTGGTACGAGCAGTACTTC
>TRBJ2-1|TRBV4-2|few|NA
CASSQEAGTTSTNEQFF
TGTGCCAGCAGCCAAGAAGCCGGGACCACTAGCACGAATGAGCAGTTCTTC
>TRBJ2-5|TRBV10-3|many|TRBD2
CAISSGGASETQYF
TGTGCCATCAGCAGCGGGGGGGCATCGGAGACCCAGTACTTC
>TRBJ1-1|TRBV5-4|few|TRBD1
CASSPPGTEYEAFF
TGTGCCAGCAGCCCCCCCGGGACAGAGTATGAAGCTTTCTTT
>TRBJ1-5|TRBV7-9|few|NA
CASSLAGSNQPQHF
TGTGCCAGCAGCTTAGCGGGCAGTAATCAGCCCCAGCATTTT
>TRBJ1-1|TRBV5-4|NA|NA
CASSSQVENTEAFF
TGTGCCAGCAGCTCACAGGTGGAGAACACTGAAGCTTTCTTT
>TRBJ2-6|TRBV12-5|NA|NA
CASGLGGEANVLTF
TGTGCTAGTGGTCTGGGGGGAGAAGCCAACGTCCTGACTTTC
>TRBJ1-1|TRBV4-3|many|NA
CASSQEVRKNTEAFF
TGCGCCAGCAGCCAAGAAGTCAGAAAAAACACTGAAGCTTTCTTT
>TRBJ2-7|TRBV28|NA|TRBD1
CASTTGGTTYEQYF
TGTGCCAGCACTACAGGGGGTACGACCTACGAGCAGTACTTC
>TRBJ1-1|TRBV19|NA|NA
CASSIAGTVTEAFF
TGTGCCAGTAGTATAGCTGGAACAGTCACTGAAGCTTTCTTT
>TRBJ1-1|TRBV2|few|NA
CASSDDSYTEAFF
TGTGCCAGCAGTGATGACAGCTACACTGAAGCTTTCTTT
>TRBJ2-5|TRBV2|many|NA
CASSDRHQETQYF
TGTGCCAGCAGTGATAGGCATCAAGAGACCCAGTACTTC
>TRBJ1-1|TRBV2|few|NA
CASSDLRDSTEAFF
TGTGCCAGCAGTGATCTCAGGGATTCGACTGAAGCTTTCTTT
>TRBJ1-5|TRBV7-8|NA|NA
CASSLGQSSNQPQHF
TGTGCCAGCAGCCTAGGACAGAGTAGCAATCAGCCCCAGCATTTT
>TRBJ1-5|TRBV6-5|NA|NA
CASSSPGNQPQHF
TGTGCCAGCAGCTCCCCAGGGAATCAGCCCCAGCATTTT
>TRBJ1-3|TRBV27|NA|NA
CASSSTGTLPGNTIYF
TGTGCCAGCAGTTCAACTGGGACTTTACCTGGAAACACCATATATTTT